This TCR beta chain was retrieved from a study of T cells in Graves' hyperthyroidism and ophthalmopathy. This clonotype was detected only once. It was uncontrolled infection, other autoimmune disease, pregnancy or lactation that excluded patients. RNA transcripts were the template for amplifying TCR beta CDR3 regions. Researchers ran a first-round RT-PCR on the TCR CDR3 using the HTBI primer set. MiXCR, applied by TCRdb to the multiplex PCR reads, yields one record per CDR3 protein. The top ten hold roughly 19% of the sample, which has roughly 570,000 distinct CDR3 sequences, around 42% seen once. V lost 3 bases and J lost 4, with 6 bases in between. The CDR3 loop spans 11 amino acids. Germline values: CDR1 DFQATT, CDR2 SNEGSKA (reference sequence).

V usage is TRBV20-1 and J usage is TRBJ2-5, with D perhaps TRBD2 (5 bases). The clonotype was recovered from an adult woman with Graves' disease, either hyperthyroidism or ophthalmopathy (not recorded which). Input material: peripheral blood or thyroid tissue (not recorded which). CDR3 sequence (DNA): TGCAGTGCTAGTGAGGGAGAGACCCAGTACTTC. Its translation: CSASEGETQYF.